This T cell receptor beta chain was sequenced in a study of T cell responses to AZD1222 COVID-19 vaccine. Findings and limits, study-wide: When two AZD1222 doses had been given, Spike-specific TCR breadth and depth rose. Females made up more of the donors, who were largely white British, and clonal diversity may have come out too low. Mapped onto spike, vaccine-associated CD4 TCRs spanned it and were dominant at 160-218 and 743-854.

About this clone: The antigen remains undetermined.

This CDR3 has 16 amino acids. The ends were cut back, 0 bases at V and 6 bases at J, with 17 bases in the middle. The germline gives CDR1 LGHNA, CDR2 YSLEER. Clones were read by immunoSEQ multiplex PCR, and TCRdb kept only the in-frame ones, dropping some. The sample lists about 140,000 clones; 80% to 95% were seen once. The chain combines TRBV4-3 with TRBJ1-2, with D possibly TRBD1 on 6 matching bases. This TCR derives from an adult who received the AZD1222 COVID-19 vaccine. The specimen was peripheral blood, collected 28 days after the second AZD1222 dose. The CDR3 coding sequence is TGCGCCAGCAGCCAAGATCGGGGTAGGGGGTCAGATGGCTACACCTTC. It codes for CASSQDRGRGSDGYTF.